A single sample gave rise to the 31 T cell receptor beta chains below, sequenced in a study of CD8 T cells in ankylosing spondylitis (dated by TCRdb to the late 2010s). Receptors were amplified or captured by 5' RACE. Sequencing was performed on an Illumina HiSeq 2500. TCRdb's own reprocessing of the public reads used fastp at Q25 and MiXCR and kept productive beta chains. Rows matching on CDR3 protein sequence are summarized as one entry with the most common DNA and genes. The sample includes 200,000 to 250,000 distinct CDR3 sequences, with roughly 10% observed a single time. Approximately 20% of the sample goes to the ten largest clones. Material: blood, either unsorted or a sorted T cell fraction (not recorded which). These receptors were taken from a male donor with ankylosing spondylitis or in good health (not recorded which).

This clonotype was observed many times. A much bigger clone sits one base away, suggesting this may be a read error. The genes are TRBV5-1 and TRBJ2-2; D may be TRBD1 (6 bases). The germline V gene has CDR1 SGHRS and CDR2 YFSETQ. Trimming pared 3 bases from V and 2 bases from J, leaving 8 bases between. The CDR3 consists of 14 residues. The CDR3 DNA reads TGCGCCAGCAGCTCGGGACAAAACACCGGGGAGCTGTTTTTT. It codes for CASSSGQNTGELFF.

The chain has TRBV5-1 and TRBJ2-1; weak D call: TRBD2 (6 bases). V dropped 3 bases and J dropped 9 bases, with 16 bases sitting between them. CDR1 is SGHRS and CDR2 is YFSETQ in the germline V gene. CDR3 length: 14 amino acids. As DNA, the CDR3 is TGCGCCAGCAGCTACGGGATTGCCGGGGGTGAGCAGTTCTTC. Protein product: CASSYGIAGGEQFF. The whole variable domain, remainder taken from reference TRBV5-1 and TRBJ2-1, is KAGVTQTPRYLIKTRGQQVTLSCSPISGHRSVSWYQQTPGQGLQFLFEYFSETQRNKGNFPGRFSGRQFSNSRSEMNVSTLELGDSALYLCASSYGIAGGEQFFGPGTRLTVL.

With respect to this clonotype: Just one base apart from a much larger clone, this may be a read error. The V and J genes are TRBV7-9 and TRBJ1-2; D ambiguous. The CDR3 sequence is 13 residues long. From germline, CDR1 is SEHNR and CDR2 FQNEAQ (reference sequence). For the CDR3, the DNA is TGTGCCAGCAGCTTTGAGGGTAACTATGGCGACACCTTC. Amino acid sequence: CASSFEGNYGDTF. The entire variable domain, with the rest obtained from reference TRBV7-9 and TRBJ1-2, is as follows: DTGVSQNPRHKITKRGQNVTFRCDPISEHNRLYWYRQTLGQGPEFLTYFQNEAQLEKSRLLSDRFSAERPKGSFSTLEIQRTEQGDSAMYLCASSFEGNYGDTFGSGTRLTVV.

This clonotype was seen at least ten times. The genes are TRBV6-2 or TRBV6-3 and TRBJ2-1; possible D gene TRBD2, 6 bases. The CDR3 contains 14 residues. Trimming took 2 bases from V and 6 from J, leaving 11 bases between them. Germline CDR1 reads MNHEY; CDR2 reads SVGEGT. CDR3 DNA sequence: TGTGCCAGCAGTTACGGTGGTAGCGGCAATGAGCAGTTCTTC. Its translation is CASSYGGSGNEQFF.

This clonotype was counted many times. The V and J genes are TRBV3-1 and TRBJ2-1, with D perhaps matching TRBD2 (5 bases). The V gene lost 4 bases and the J gene lost 4 bases, with 17 bases spanning the gap. The CDR3 spans 16 residues. Germline V lookup: CDR1 LGHDT, CDR2 YNNKEL (reference sequence). Written as DNA, the CDR3 is TGTGCCAGCAGCCCAACGCTAGGAGGTATTTACAATGAGCAGTTCTTC. It codes for CASSPTLGGIYNEQFF.

This clonotype was found many times. The V gene is TRBV7-9, the J gene TRBJ2-1, with a possible D match to TRBD1 (5 bases). This CDR3 is 15 amino acids long. Germline CDR1 is SEHNR and CDR2 is FQNEAQ (reference sequence). V lost 2 bases, J lost 9 bases, and 17 bases lay in between. The CDR3 protein is CASSLKLGRDPEQFF. In DNA, the CDR3 is TGTGCCAGCAGCTTAAAATTAGGCAGGGATCCTGAGCAGTTCTTC.

V is TRBV5-1 and J is TRBJ2-5; 9 bases align to TRBD1. With V trimmed by 7 bases and J by 3 bases, 4 bases remained unmatched. There are 13 residues in the CDR3. The germline CDR1 and CDR2 sequences are SGHRS and YFSETQ. The CDR3 loop is CASEGQGKETQYF. The CDR3 DNA sequence: TGCGCCAGCGAGGGACAGGGTAAAGAGACCCAGTACTTC.

The gene calls are TRBV28 and TRBJ1-1; unclear D gene. V was clipped by 0 bases and J by 1 base, with 3 bases between them. The CDR3 consists of 13 residues. Per germline, CDR1 MDHEN and CDR2 SYDVKM. For the CDR3, the DNA is TGTGCCAGCAGTTTATGGAGGAACACTGAAGCTTTCTTT. Translation gives CASSLWRNTEAFF.

At least ten counts were recorded for this clonotype. This chain links TRBV5-1 with TRBJ2-2; D gene ambiguous. Trimming stripped 1 base from V and 4 bases from J, with 8 bases between. CDR3 length: 14 residues. Germline CDR1 and CDR2: SGHRS and YFSETQ. The CDR3 DNA sequence: TGCGCCAGCAGCTTGCCAGGAACCACCGGGGAGCTGTTTTTT. Protein product: CASSLPGTTGELFF.

This clonotype was observed many times. The rearrangement joins TRBV6-1 to TRBJ2-5; no clear D gene. The CDR3 contains 14 residues. The germline CDR1 and CDR2 sequences are MNHNS and SASEGT. V gave up 7 bases and J gave up 1 base, with 13 bases separating them. The CDR3 DNA is TGTGCCAGCACCGATGGCGGAGTCCAAGAGACCCAGTACTTC. Encoded protein: CASTDGGVQETQYF.

J is TRBJ1-6 and V is TRBV5-1; TRBD1 might be the D (6 bases). Germline-derived CDR1 and CDR2 are SGHRS and YFSETQ. The CDR3 runs to 17 residues. Trimming left V 0 bases short and J 9 bases short, with 19 bases between. This chain's CDR3 is CASSLEGQGSKGSPLHF. CDR3 coding DNA: TGCGCCAGCAGCTTGGAAGGTCAGGGGAGTAAGGGTTCACCCCTCCACTTT.

About this clonotype: The junction departs from the called germline gene at one end, perhaps through a read error. This chain links TRBV7-9 with TRBJ2-7; TRBD2 might be the D (6 bases). Germline V gene data show CDR1 as SEHNR and CDR2 as FQNEAQ (reference sequence). CDR3 length equals 14 residues. The CDR3 bases are TGTGCCAGCAGCTTAGGCCCGGGGGTGTACGAGCAGTACTTT. Translated: CASSLGPGVYEQYF.

The V gene is TRBV7-3, the J gene TRBJ1-2, with 8 bases that match TRBD1. The germline V gene encodes CDR1 SGHTA and CDR2 FQGTGA. V lost 1 base and J lost 7; bases outside the gene matches: 11. This CDR3 has 16 residues. The CDR3, as DNA: TGTGCCAGCAGCTTAAAGGGGGCGACAGGGGTTGGTGGCTACACCTTC. Translated: CASSLKGATGVGGYTF.

J is TRBJ1-2 and V is TRBV20-1; tentative D call: TRBD1 (6 bases). This CDR3 is 18 amino acids long. Trimming shortened V by 2 bases and J by 2 bases, and 24 bases separated the two germline ends. Germline CDR1 and CDR2: DFQATT and SNEGSKA (reference sequence). CDR3 region: CSARPSQGLPIYNYGYTF. The CDR3 bases are TGCAGTGCTAGACCAAGTCAGGGGCTCCCTATATACAACTATGGCTACACCTTC.

This clonotype was recorded at least ten times. The chain joins TRBV7-6 to TRBJ1-1; 8 bases are shared with TRBD1. This CDR3 contains 16 residues. Trimming cost V 6 bases and J 1 base; bases outside gene matches: 10. Germline V gene lookup returns CDR1 SGHVS and CDR2 FNYEAQ. The CDR3 loop is CASRHDRGTRNTEAFF. The CDR3 DNA sequence: TGTGCCAGCAGACACGACAGGGGCACTCGGAACACTGAAGCTTTCTTT.

The chain uses TRBV12-3 or TRBV12-4 and TRBJ1-2; 7 nucleotides agree with TRBD1. The CDR3 length is 14 residues. The V gene end was trimmed by 8 bases and the J gene end by 5 bases; junction bases not matched to a gene: 11. CDR3 in amino acids: CASGPTGEQYGYTF. In nucleotides, the CDR3 is TGTGCCAGCGGTCCCACAGGGGAACAATATGGCTACACCTTC.

This clonotype was seen many times. This sequence joins TRBV5-1 and TRBJ1-4; D uncertain. V lost 1 base to trimming and J lost 0 bases, with 16 bases between them. The CDR3 is 18 amino acids. The germline V gene has CDR1 SGHRS and CDR2 YFSETQ. The CDR3: CASSLWLVGQATNEKLFF. CDR3 in DNA: TGCGCCAGCAGCTTGTGGCTGGTAGGCCAAGCAACTAATGAAAAACTGTTTTTT.

This clonotype has only a few counts. The chain is built from TRBV28 and TRBJ2-7, with TRBD2 matching over 8 bases. V shed 5 bases, J shed 3 bases, and the junction held 18 bases outside the gene matches. CDR1 is MDHEN, CDR2 SYDVKM, per germline. This CDR3 has 18 amino acids. The CDR3 nucleotides are TGTGCCAGCAGTCCCCTTCCGCGCGGGGGGATCGGAATCTACGAGCAGTACTTC. This gives the protein CASSPLPRGGIGIYEQYF.

In its sample, this clonotype was seen a few times. The chain links TRBV15 to TRBJ2-7; D perhaps matches TRBD1 (6 bases). The germline V and J ends were trimmed by 1 base and 5 bases, with 12 bases remaining between them. Per germline, CDR1 LNHNV and CDR2 YYDKDF (reference sequence). This CDR3 is built from 14 residues. DNA for the CDR3: TGTGCCACCAGCAGAGTCAACAGGGTCGACGAGCAGTACTTC. Translated: CATSRVNRVDEQYF.

This clonotype came up many times. This rearrangement joins TRBV7-2 to TRBJ1-6, with D possibly TRBD1 on 5 matching bases. Germline V gene lookup returns CDR1 SGHTA and CDR2 FQGNSA. Between the trimmed V and J ends, which lost 6 bases and 7 bases, there was a span of 16 bases. This CDR3 has 15 amino acids. CDR3 sequence (DNA): TGTGCCAGCAGTCAAGCGTCAGGGCAAAATTCACCCCTCCACTTT. Amino acids: CASSQASGQNSPLHF.

This clonotype was picked up many times. CDR3 nucleotides: TGCGCCAGCAGCTTGGCGTCTAGCGGGGGGGCCCTGCGAGAGACCCAGTACTTC. Translating gives CASSLASSGGALRETQYF. The V gene is TRBV5-1, the J gene TRBJ2-5; 12 bases agree with TRBD2. The CDR3 loop spans 18 amino acids. Trimming at V came to 0 bases and at J to 4 bases, leaving 10 bases not matched to a gene. Germline V CDR1 and CDR2: SGHRS, YFSETQ.

The sample holds many counts of this clonotype. The chain links TRBV29-1 to TRBJ2-2; 7 nucleotides align to TRBD1. V dropped 4 bases and J dropped 4; count of bases not matched to a gene: 9. The length of the CDR3 is 15 residues. Germline CDR1 reads SQVTM; CDR2 reads ANQGSEA. Here the CDR3 reads CSVGTQGKRTGELFF. The CDR3 DNA sequence: TGCAGCGTTGGTACACAGGGGAAGCGCACCGGGGAGCTGTTTTTT.

This clonotype was seen ten or more times. V and J are TRBV20-1 and TRBJ2-2; 7 nucleotides agree with TRBD1. In germline, CDR1 is DFQATT, CDR2 SNEGSKA (reference sequence). The CDR3 length is 15 residues. J lost 1 base, V lost 0 bases, and 2 bases had no gene match. CDR3 region: CSAREGQMNTGELFF. CDR3 DNA: TGCAGTGCTAGAGAGGGACAGATGAACACCGGGGAGCTGTTTTTT.

At least ten counts were recorded for this clonotype. V gene TRBV3-1 combines with J gene TRBJ1-4; D not resolved. Germline V gene sequence: CDR1 LGHDT, CDR2 YNNKEL (reference sequence). This CDR3 has 11 residues. The V end was cut by 2 bases, the J end by 8 bases, with 3 bases between. CDR3 coding DNA: TGTGCCAGCAGCCAACTGGAAAAACTGTTTTTT. Protein: CASSQLEKLFF.

This clonotype was observed a handful of times. This chain links TRBV3-1 with TRBJ2-2; TRBD2 matches 7 bases. The V and J ends lost 0 bases and 7 bases, in that order; junction bases with no gene match: 5. This CDR3 has 15 amino acids. Germline CDR1 is LGHDT and CDR2 is YNNKEL (reference sequence). The CDR3 here is CASSQDGEGSGELFF. CDR3 DNA: TGTGCCAGCAGCCAAGACGGGGAGGGGAGCGGGGAGCTGTTTTTT.

In this sample, this clonotype turned up a few times. J is TRBJ2-1 and V is TRBV9; unclear D gene. Germline V gives CDR1 SGDLS, CDR2 YYNGEE. The CDR3 is 16 residues long. V lost 0 bases, J lost 0 bases, and 10 bases lay in between. The CDR3 DNA reads TGTGCCAGCAGCGTAGTACCTTCGGGCTCCTACAATGAGCAGTTCTTC. This codes for CASSVVPSGSYNEQFF. Full variable domain (rest looked up from reference TRBV9 and TRBJ2-1): DSGVTQTPKHLITATGQRVTLRCSPRSGDLSVYWYQQSLDQGLQFLIQYYNGEERAKGNILERFSAQQFPDLHSELNLSSLELGDSALYFCASSVVPSGSYNEQFFGPGTRLTVL.

This clonotype was seen a handful of times. The CDR3 region is CASGLDSGANVLTF. The CDR3 DNA is TGTGCCAGCGGCCTCGACTCTGGGGCCAACGTCCTGACTTTC. The rearrangement uses TRBV27 and TRBJ2-6; no reliable D call. Germline CDR1 is MNHEY and CDR2 is SMNVEV (reference sequence). This CDR3 comprises 14 residues. Trimming stripped 8 bases from V and 0 bases from J, with 8 bases between. Supplemented by reference TRBV27 and TRBJ2-6, the full variable domain reads EAQVTQNPRYLITVTGKKLTVTCSQNMNHEYMSWYRQDPGLGLRQIYYSMNVEVTDKGDVPEGYKVSRKEKRNFPLILESPSPNQTSLYFCASGLDSGANVLTFGAGSRLTVL.

The sample holds many counts of this clonotype. CDR3 bases: TGCGCCAGCACCCCCTTTAGCGGGGTAAGTGATACGCAGTATTTT. Translation: CASTPFSGVSDTQYF. V and J are TRBV5-1 and TRBJ2-3, with 8 bases identical to TRBD2. Germline CDR1 is SGHRS and CDR2 is YFSETQ. CDR3 length: 15 residues. Losses at the gene ends were 6 bases for V and 6 bases for J; bases not matched to a gene: 12.

This clonotype has only a few counts. CDR3 region: CSASLSAMDRPQHF. The CDR3 nucleotides are TGCAGTGCTAGTCTTTCGGCGATGGACAGACCCCAGCATTTT. The J gene is TRBJ1-5, the V gene TRBV20-1; TRBD1 might be the D (6 bases). V lost 3 bases and J lost 10, with 19 bases in between. The CDR3 extends over 14 amino acids. The germline V gene encodes CDR1 DFQATT and CDR2 SNEGSKA (reference sequence).

This clonotype appeared once. Possible read error: a much larger clone is one base away. This chain uses TRBV29-1 with TRBJ1-1; D perhaps matches TRBD1 (5 bases). The germline V and J ends were trimmed by 7 bases and 1 base, with 22 bases remaining between them. In germline, CDR1 is SQVTM, CDR2 ANQGSEA. The CDR3 loop spans 16 amino acids. In DNA form, the CDR3 reads TGCAGCGCTCAACCCCGCACAGTGGGGACGAACACTGAAGCTTTCTTT. Amino acid sequence: CSAQPRTVGTNTEAFF.

This clonotype was counted a few times. The chain has TRBV21-1 and TRBJ2-5; the table's D call of TRBD1 was not tested on the DNA. TRBV21-1 is a pseudogene. The length of the CDR3 is 15 residues. The CDR3: CASRPKTGTGETQYF. The CDR3 DNA sequence: TGTGCCAGCAGGCCAAAGACCGGGACCGGGGAGACCCAGTACTTC.